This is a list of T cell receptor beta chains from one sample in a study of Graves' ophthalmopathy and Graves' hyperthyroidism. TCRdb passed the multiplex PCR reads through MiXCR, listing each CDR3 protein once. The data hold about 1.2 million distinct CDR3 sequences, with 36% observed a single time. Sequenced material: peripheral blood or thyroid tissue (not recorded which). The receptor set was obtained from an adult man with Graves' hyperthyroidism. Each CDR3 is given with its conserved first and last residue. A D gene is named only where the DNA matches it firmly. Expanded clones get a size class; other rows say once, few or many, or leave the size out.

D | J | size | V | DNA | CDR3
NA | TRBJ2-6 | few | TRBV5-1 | TGCGCCAGCACCCACGGGTGGGAAGGGGCCAACGTCCTGACTTTC | CASTHGWEGANVLTF
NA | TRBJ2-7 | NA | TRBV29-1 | TGCAGTCAAGGGACACCGATCGAGCAGTACTTC | CSQGTPIEQYF
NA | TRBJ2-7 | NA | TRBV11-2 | TGTGCCAGCAGCGTTTGGGACACGAGGCAGTACTTC | CASSVWDTRQYF
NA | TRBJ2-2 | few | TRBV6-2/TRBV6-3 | TGTGCCAGCAGCACAGGGATAAACACCGGGGAGCTGTTTTTT | CASSTGINTGELFF
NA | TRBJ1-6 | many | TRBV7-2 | TGTGCCAGCAGCGCTCGGGGGGGGGCAGTAAATTCACCCCTCCACTTT | CASSARGGAVNSPLHF
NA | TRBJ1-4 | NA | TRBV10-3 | TGTGCCATCAGGGCGGGGAGTGAAAAACTGTTTTTT | CAIRAGSEKLFF
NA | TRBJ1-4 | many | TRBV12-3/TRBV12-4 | TGTGCCAGCAGTGATGGGGGAAAGAGGGGGGATTTT | CASSDGGKRGDF
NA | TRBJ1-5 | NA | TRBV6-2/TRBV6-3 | TGTGCCAGCACTGACGGAGGACGGTTCAATCAGCCCCAGCATTTT | CASTDGGRFNQPQHF
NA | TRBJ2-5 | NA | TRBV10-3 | TGTGCCAGCAGTGGGGGGGGGGCCCGGGAGACCCAGTACTTC | CASSGGGARETQYF
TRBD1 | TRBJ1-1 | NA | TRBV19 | TGTGCCAGTAGTGACACAGGGGGACGGCTTCCTTCGGCTTTCTTT | CASSDTGGRLPSAFF
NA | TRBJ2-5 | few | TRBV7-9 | TGTGCCAGCAGCTTAGACACCGGGGGAACTTTTCAAGAGACCCAGTACTTC | CASSLDTGGTFQETQYF
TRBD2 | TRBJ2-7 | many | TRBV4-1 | TGTGCCAGCAGCCAAGGACTAGCCTCCTACGAGCAGTACTTC | CASSQGLASYEQYF
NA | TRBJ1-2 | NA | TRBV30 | TGTGCCTGGGGTGACGGACTCACCTATGGCTACACCTTC | CAWGDGLTYGYTF
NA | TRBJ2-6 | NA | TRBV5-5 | TGTGCCAGTAGTCCCGCGGACGGCTCTGGGGCCAACGTCCTGACTTTC | CASSPADGSGANVLTF
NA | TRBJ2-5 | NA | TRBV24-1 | TGTGCCAGCGGGTCTGGGGGGGCGCGACCACAAGAGACCCAGTACTTC | CASGSGGARPQETQYF
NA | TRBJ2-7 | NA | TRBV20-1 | TGCAGTGCTAGAGATGAGGGGGCTGGTAGCGGCTTGTCCTACGAGCAGTACTTC | CSARDEGAGSGLSYEQYF
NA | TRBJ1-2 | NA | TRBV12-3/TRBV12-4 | TGTGCCAGCAGTTTATTCCCCGCGACAGACTTCTATGGCTACACCTTC | CASSLFPATDFYGYTF
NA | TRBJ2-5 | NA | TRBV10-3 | TGTGCCATCAGTGGGAGACAGAACGTTGAGACCCAGTACTTC | CAISGRQNVETQYF
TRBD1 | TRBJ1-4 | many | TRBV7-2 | TGTGCCAGCAGCTTCCAACAGGGGGCGCGACTGTTTTTT | CASSFQQGARLFF
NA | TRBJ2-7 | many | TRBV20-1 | TGCAGTGTCCTTGACACGGAGGAGAGTTACGAGCAGTACTTC | CSVLDTEESYEQYF
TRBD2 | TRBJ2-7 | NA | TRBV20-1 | TGCAGTGCTCACAGACTAGCGCTCTCGAATGGCGAGCAGTACTTC | CSAHRLALSNGEQYF
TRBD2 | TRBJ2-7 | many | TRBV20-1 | TGCAGTGCTAGAGATCCTAGCGGTCCCTACGAGCAGTACTTC | CSARDPSGPYEQYF
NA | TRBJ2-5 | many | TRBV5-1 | TGCGCCAGTTCGACAGGAAGGGGGGAGACCCAGTACTTC | CASSTGRGETQYF
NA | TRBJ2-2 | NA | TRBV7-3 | TGTGCCAGCGAGTTAGGGGGGGCCGGGGAGCTGTTTTTT | CASELGGAGELFF
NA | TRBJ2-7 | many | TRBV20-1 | TGCAGTGCTAGAGAGCCCCGACTAGACGAGCAGTACTTC | CSAREPRLDEQYF
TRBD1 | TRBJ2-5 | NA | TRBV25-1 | TGTGCCAGCAGCTTAGGGGACAGGAACATAGAGACCCAGTACTTC | CASSLGDRNIETQYF
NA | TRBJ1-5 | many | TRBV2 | TGTGCCAGTGAGCAGGGGTCGGGTCAGCCCCAGCATTTT | CASEQGSGQPQHF
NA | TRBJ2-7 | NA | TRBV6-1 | TGTGCCAGCAGTTACACTCAGGGGGGATTGGAGCGGTACTTC | CASSYTQGGLERYF
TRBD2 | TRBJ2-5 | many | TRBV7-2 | TGTGCCAGCACCCCGGGCCTAGCGGGACCCCAAGAGACCCAGTACTTC | CASTPGLAGPQETQYF
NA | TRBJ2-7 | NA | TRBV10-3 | TGTGCCATCAGTGATTTGTGGCCCGGGGAGCTGTACTTC | CAISDLWPGELYF